Listed here are 10 T cell receptor beta chains from one sample, sequenced in a study of OX40 agonist ivuxolimab in advanced cancers. Assay: immunoSEQ multiplex PCR; the TCRdb copy retains only in-frame clones and omits some. Among about 51,000 clones listed, 88% were seen once. Sequencing used CD4+ or CD8+ T cells sorted from blood, obtained in a trial of the OX40 agonist ivuxolimab. All receptors derive from an adult with an advanced solid tumor such as melanoma, head and neck, liver or kidney cancer.

The chain recombines TRBV28 with TRBJ2-5, with 11 positions matching TRBD1. V lost 6 bases, J lost 4 bases, and 7 bases stayed unmatched. CDR1 and CDR2 (germline): MDHEN, SYDVKM. This CDR3 contains 15 residues. The CDR3 loop is CASRGGDRGAETQYF. CDR3 nucleotide sequence: TGTGCCAGCAGAGGTGGGGACAGGGGGGCAGAGACCCAGTACTTC.

There are a few counts of this clone. The genes are TRBV9 and TRBJ1-2, with D possibly matching TRBD1 (6 bases). CDR1 is SGDLS, CDR2 YYNGEE, per germline. V shed 3 bases and J shed 8 bases, with 17 bases lying between them. CDR3 size: 14 residues. The DNA for the CDR3 is TGTGCCAGCAGCGACGTACAGGGCCGCGGGGGCTACACCTTC. Translating gives CASSDVQGRGGYTF.

The chain combines TRBV28 with TRBJ1-5; D is perhaps TRBD1 (5 bases). Trimming stripped 1 base from V and 7 bases from J, with 11 bases between. The V gene's germline CDR1 is MDHEN and CDR2 SYDVKM. This CDR3 contains 14 residues. DNA of the CDR3: TGTGCCAGCAGTTTATTGCAGGGAGAACAGCCCCAGCATTTT. The encoded protein is CASSLLQGEQPQHF.

The table lists this clone with a count of one. The chain combines TRBV5-8 with TRBJ2-1, with D perhaps TRBD1 (6 bases). The CDR3 totals 14 residues. Per germline, CDR1 SGHTS and CDR2 YDEGEE. Trimming removed 5 bases from V and 8 bases from J, with 17 bases in between. The CDR3 nucleotides read TGTGCCAGCAGACTGGGACGGACAGTCTATGAGCAGTTCTTC. Its protein is CASRLGRTVYEQFF.

In its sample, this clone was seen a few times. The V and J genes are TRBV2 and TRBJ1-3; no clear D. The CDR3 contains 13 residues. V was trimmed by 6 bases and J by 7 bases, leaving 13 bases between them. Germline loops: CDR1 SNHLY, CDR2 FYNNEI. The CDR3 DNA follows: TGTGCCAGCAGGGGCACGATTACCAACACCATATATTTT. Its translation is CASRGTITNTIYF.

Notes on this clone: One junction end does not reproduce the germline sequence, and a read error may be involved. The genes are TRBV4-1 and TRBJ2-1, with D hard to call. Germline CDR1 MGHRA, CDR2 YSYEKL. This CDR3 contains 16 residues. CDR3 loop: CASRQALLSRYNEQFF. CDR3 coding DNA: TGCGCCAGCAGGCAAGCGTTGCTATCACGCTACAATGAGCAGTTCTTC.

The chain has TRBV5-6 and TRBJ2-7, with no clear D. Trimming left V 2 bases short and J 2 bases short, with 2 bases between. The CDR3 length is 11 residues. Germline CDR1 is SGHDT and CDR2 is YYEEEE. CDR3 sequence (DNA): TGTGCCAGCAGCTTCCCCTACGAGCAGTACTTC. Encoded protein: CASSFPYEQYF.

CDR3 bases: TGTGCCAGCAGTTTAGGGGGCGGGGGACACTATGGCTACACCTTC. Translated, it gives CASSLGGGGHYGYTF. The V and J genes are TRBV28 and TRBJ1-2; tentative D call: TRBD1 (6 bases). V was trimmed by 2 bases and J by 3 bases, leaving 13 bases between them. The germline gives CDR1 MDHEN, CDR2 SYDVKM. This CDR3 comprises 15 residues.

The rearrangement joins TRBV18 to TRBJ2-7, with D possibly being TRBD2 (7 bases). V was cut by 2 bases and J by 4 bases, with 12 bases left in between. The CDR3 extends over 14 amino acids. The germline V gene encodes CDR1 KGHSH and CDR2 LQKENI. This CDR3 is CASSPGGAAYEQYF. In DNA form, the CDR3 reads TGTGCCAGCTCACCAGGGGGGGCCGCATACGAGCAGTACTTC.

The chain links TRBV11-2 to TRBJ2-5, with D unclear. Germline V gives CDR1 SGHAT, CDR2 FQNNGV. Trimming left V 5 bases short and J 4 bases short, with 17 bases between. This CDR3 contains 15 residues. CDR3 sequence: CASSAQATNLETQYF. In DNA form, the CDR3 reads TGTGCCAGCAGCGCCCAGGCTACCAACCTAGAGACCCAGTACTTC.